Listed below are T cell receptor beta chains from one sample, sequenced in a study of cytomegalovirus exposure and HLA in healthy donors. TCRdb keeps only in-frame clones here, not all; method: immunoSEQ multiplex PCR. The sample holds 60,000 to 70,000 clones, approximately 80% seen once. Sample: PBMCs. These receptors were obtained from a man between 18 and 35 years old in good health and CMV-seropositive. Both conserved end residues are part of each CDR3. D genes are given only for firm matches. Some rows mark clone size as missing; the rest say once, few, many or name a class of expanded clone.

clone_size	v_call	j_call	d_call	cdr3_nt	cdr3_aa
.	TRBV30	TRBJ2-1	.	TGTGCCTGCCTGCTTGGAGGGAGCGAGCAGTTCTTC	CACLLGGSEQFF
.	TRBV7-9	TRBJ1-1	.	TGTGCCAGCAGCTTAGCGCGCATTAACACTGAAGCTTTCTTT	CASSLARINTEAFF
.	TRBV7-2	TRBJ1-4	.	TGTGCCAGCAGCTTCCACGAGGGCGAAAAACTGTTTTTT	CASSFHEGEKLFF
.	TRBV4-2	TRBJ2-5	TRBD2	TGTGCCAGCAGCCAAGATGCGGCGGGGGGGCCGGGAGAGACCCAGTACTTC	CASSQDAAGGPGETQYF
.	TRBV15	TRBJ1-5	.	TGTGCCACCCAAACCCGGGACATCCTAGGTCAGCCCCAGCATTTT	CATQTRDILGQPQHF
.	TRBV29-1	TRBJ2-3	.	TGCAGCGTTGTCGAAACGGTTGCCGATACGCAGTATTTT	CSVVETVADTQYF
.	TRBV10-3	TRBJ2-2	TRBD1	TGTGCCATCGGCGAGACAGGGGGCTCCGGGGAGCTGTTTTTT	CAIGETGGSGELFF
.	TRBV7-9	TRBJ2-7	.	TGTGCCAGCAGCCCAGTTCCTGAATTCACCTACGAGCAGTACTTC	CASSPVPEFTYEQYF
.	TRBV7-9	TRBJ1-2	.	TGTGCCAGCAGTTTCAACAGCTATGGCTACACCTTC	CASSFNSYGYTF
few	TRBV6-5	TRBJ2-7	TRBD1	TGTGCCAGCAGTTACCTTGGGACAGGGGGCTCCTACGAGCAGTACTTC	CASSYLGTGGSYEQYF
.	TRBV28	TRBJ1-5	TRBD1	TGTGCCAGCTTGACCCAGGGGGCTGGCAATCAGCCCCAGCATTTT	CASLTQGAGNQPQHF
.	TRBV6-4	TRBJ2-2	TRBD2	TGTGCCAGCAGCCAAGGGACTAGCGGTACCGGGGAGCTGTTTTTT	CASSQGTSGTGELFF
.	TRBV9	TRBJ1-6	.	TGTGCCAGCAGCGACGGCGGGACGGTGAATTCACCCCTCCACTTT	CASSDGGTVNSPLHF
once	TRBV6-5	TRBJ1-1	.	TGTGCCAGCCAGGGGAACACTGAAGCTTTCTTT	CASQGNTEAFF
.	TRBV5-4	TRBJ2-1	TRBD2	TGTGCCAGCAGCTTAGGGACTAGCGGGAGTAATTTAGGTGAGCAGTTCTTC	CASSLGTSGSNLGEQFF
.	TRBV7-9	TRBJ1-2	.	TGTGCCAGCAGCTTGTCCGACTATGGCTACACCTTC	CASSLSDYGYTF
.	TRBV5-8	TRBJ2-5	TRBD1	TGTGCCAGCAGCACCGGGACAGTGGAGACCCAGTACTTC	CASSTGTVETQYF
.	TRBV18	TRBJ2-1	TRBD1	TGTGCCAGCTCACGAGGGACAGGGCACAATGAGCAGTTCTTC	CASSRGTGHNEQFF
.	TRBV27	TRBJ2-1	.	TGTGCCAGCAGCATGACAGGAATTAATGAGCAGTTCTTC	CASSMTGINEQFF
.	TRBV7-9	TRBJ2-3	.	TGTGCCAGCAGTCTAACGGGGGGCACAGATACGCAGTATTTT	CASSLTGGTDTQYF
.	TRBV6-5	TRBJ1-1	.	TGTGCCAGTTTGTCGGGTCGGGGGAGGGACACTGAAGCTTTCTTT	CASLSGRGRDTEAFF
.	TRBV30	TRBJ2-1	TRBD2	TGTGCCTGGAGTCTCGGGGGGTATCCCGAGCAGTTCTTC	CAWSLGGYPEQFF
.	TRBV7-9	TRBJ2-7	TRBD1	TGTGCCAGCAGCCGACGGGACAGTCCCGTCTACGAGCAGTACTTC	CASSRRDSPVYEQYF
.	TRBV10-3	TRBJ2-7	.	TGTGCCATCAGCGACTCATACGAGCAGTACTTC	CAISDSYEQYF
once	TRBV5-1	TRBJ2-2	.	TGCGCCAGCAGCTTGGTGACACCAGGGGAGCTGTTTTTT	CASSLVTPGELFF
.	TRBV30	TRBJ2-5	.	TGTGCCTGGGCCACAGGTATTGAGACCCAGTACTTC	CAWATGIETQYF
.	TRBV29-1	TRBJ1-4	TRBD1	TGCAGCGTTGATAGTGACAGGGGGGCGAGGGCAACTAATGAAAAACTGTTTTTT	CSVDSDRGARATNEKLFF
.	TRBV7-2	TRBJ2-1	TRBD2	TGTGCCAGCAGCACGGGGGGGGTATGGAATGAGCAGTTCTTC	CASSTGGVWNEQFF
.	TRBV30	TRBJ1-6	.	TGTGCCTGGAGTGTCCTCAGGGGAAGGAGTTCACCCCTCCACTTT	CAWSVLRGRSSPLHF
few	TRBV5-1	TRBJ2-3	.	TGCGCCAGCAGCTTGGACAGGGGCACAGATACGCAGTATTTT	CASSLDRGTDTQYF
few	TRBV28	TRBJ2-5	TRBD1	TGTGCCAGCAGGCCCTCAGGGGGCGGTCGGGAGACCCAGTACTTC	CASRPSGGGRETQYF
.	TRBV18	TRBJ2-1	TRBD2	TGTGCCAGCTCACAAGGGACTAGCGGGGCGGAAAAGCAGTTCTTC	CASSQGTSGAEKQFF
.	TRBV7-9	TRBJ2-7	.	TGTGCCAGCAGCTCACAGGGTCCCTTGGTGGAGCAGTACTTC	CASSSQGPLVEQYF
.	TRBV14	TRBJ1-1	.	TGTGCCAGCAGCCTCCTTCGCACAGGGATAGGCACTGAAGCTTTCTTT	CASSLLRTGIGTEAFF
.	TRBV6-5	TRBJ2-7	TRBD1	TGTGCCAGCAGTTACTCGCAGGGGGCGAGCTACGAGCAGTACTTC	CASSYSQGASYEQYF
.	TRBV2	TRBJ1-1	.	TGTGCCAGCAGCCAGATTGGGGGGGGGACTGAAGCTTTCTTT	CASSQIGGGTEAFF
.	TRBV28	TRBJ2-1	.	TGTGCCAGCAGCCCTCCGGCCGGGGGGCCCTACAATGAGCAGTTCTTC	CASSPPAGGPYNEQFF
.	TRBV7-8	TRBJ2-7	TRBD1	TGTGCCAGCAGGGGACAGGGGAGCCACGAGCAGTACTTC	CASRGQGSHEQYF
.	TRBV6-5	TRBJ1-1	TRBD1	TGTGCCGCCGCAGGGGGGAACACTGAAGCTTTCTTT	CAAAGGNTEAFF
.	TRBV30	TRBJ1-2	.	TGTGCCTGGAGTCTAGACCGACTTCACTATGGCTACACCTTC	CAWSLDRLHYGYTF
.	TRBV29-1	TRBJ1-2	.	TGCAGCGTTGAAGAGGGGGGGGGAAGTGGATATGGCTACACCTTC	CSVEEGGGSGYGYTF
.	TRBV30	TRBJ2-3	TRBD1	TGTGCCTGGAGTGACGAGGGACAGACAGATACGCAGTATTTT	CAWSDEGQTDTQYF
.	TRBV30	TRBJ2-1	.	TGTGCCTGGAGTGTGGCTAGCAATGAGCAGTTCTTC	CAWSVASNEQFF
.	TRBV13	TRBJ2-7	.	TGTGCCAGCAGCCCGGCCGGGTCCTTAGGAGAGCAGTACTTC	CASSPAGSLGEQYF
.	TRBV14	TRBJ2-7	.	TGTGCCAGCAGCCAAGATCTTAGGGGGTTTAAGCAGTACTTC	CASSQDLRGFKQYF
.	TRBV9	TRBJ1-1	.	TGTGCCAGCAGCGCATCGACAGGCCCTCTGGGTGAAGCTTTCTTT	CASSASTGPLGEAFF
.	TRBV5-6	TRBJ2-7	TRBD2	TGTGCCAGCAGCTTGCCTAGCGGGTCCTACGAGCAGTACTTC	CASSLPSGSYEQYF
.	TRBV28	TRBJ1-2	TRBD1	TGTGCCAGCAGTTTGGGGACAGGGCGTAACTATGGCTACACCTTC	CASSLGTGRNYGYTF
.	TRBV5-1	TRBJ1-4	.	TGCGCCAGCAGCTTGGCGGGTGCAACTAATGAAAAACTGTTTTTT	CASSLAGATNEKLFF
.	TRBV14	TRBJ2-5	.	TGTGCCAGCAGCCAAGATCGGTCTTCAAGGACCCAGTACTTC	CASSQDRSSRTQYF
.	TRBV7-6	TRBJ2-7	.	TGTGCCAGCAGCTTCGACGGAGATAGCTACGAGCAGTACTTC	CASSFDGDSYEQYF
.	TRBV5-1	TRBJ2-3	TRBD2	TGCGCCAGCAGCTTGGAGCTAGCGGGAGTGGCAGATACGCAGTATTTT	CASSLELAGVADTQYF
once	TRBV7-3	TRBJ1-1	.	TGTGCCAGCAGCTTAGCCGCAGGGGCGAACACTGAAGCTTTCTTT	CASSLAAGANTEAFF
.	TRBV6-6	TRBJ2-7	.	TGTGCCAGCAGCCGGGACACCTACGAGCAGTACTTC	CASSRDTYEQYF
.	TRBV29-1	TRBJ1-2	.	TGCAGCGTTGAAGATGGCGGGGGGGGCTACACCTTC	CSVEDGGGGYTF
.	TRBV2	TRBJ1-6	.	TGTGCCAGCACAGACCCCCGGGGAGCCGCCAATTCACCCCTCCACTTT	CASTDPRGAANSPLHF